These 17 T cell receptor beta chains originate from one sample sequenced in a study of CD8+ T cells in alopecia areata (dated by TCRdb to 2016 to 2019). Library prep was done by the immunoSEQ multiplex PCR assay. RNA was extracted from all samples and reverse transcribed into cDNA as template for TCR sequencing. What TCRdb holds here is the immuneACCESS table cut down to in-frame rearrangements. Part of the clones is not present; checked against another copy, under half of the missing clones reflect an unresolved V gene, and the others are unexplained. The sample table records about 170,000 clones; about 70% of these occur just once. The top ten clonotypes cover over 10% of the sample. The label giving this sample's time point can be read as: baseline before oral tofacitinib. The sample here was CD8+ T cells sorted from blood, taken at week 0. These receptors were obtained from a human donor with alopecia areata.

CDR3 amino acids: CASSQARGNTEAFF. In DNA, the CDR3 is TGCGCCAGCAGTCAAGCTCGTGGGAACACTGAAGCTTTCTTT. V gene TRBV23-1 combines with J gene TRBJ1-1, with D unclear. TRBV23-1 is placed among ORFs of uncertain function. V was pared by 2 bases and J by 1 base, with 8 bases between. The CDR3 sequence is 14 residues long.

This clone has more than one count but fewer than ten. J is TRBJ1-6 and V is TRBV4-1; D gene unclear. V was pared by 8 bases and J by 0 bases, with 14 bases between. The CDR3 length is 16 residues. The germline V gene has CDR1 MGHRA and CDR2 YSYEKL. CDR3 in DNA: TGCGCCAGCGCGACTGGGTTCAGCTCCTATAATTCACCCCTCCACTTT. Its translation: CASATGFSSYNSPLHF.

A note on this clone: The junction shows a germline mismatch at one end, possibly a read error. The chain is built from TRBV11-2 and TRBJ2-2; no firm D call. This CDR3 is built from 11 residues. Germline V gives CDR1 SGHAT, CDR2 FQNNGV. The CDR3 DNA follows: TGTGCCAGTACGAAAACCGGGGAGCTGTTTTTT. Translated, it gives CASTKTGELFF.

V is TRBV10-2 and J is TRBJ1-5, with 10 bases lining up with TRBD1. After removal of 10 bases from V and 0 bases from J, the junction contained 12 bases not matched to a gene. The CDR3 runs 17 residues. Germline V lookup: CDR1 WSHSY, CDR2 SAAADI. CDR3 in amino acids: CATSGTGVILSNQPQHF. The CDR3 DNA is TGCGCCACCTCCGGGACAGGGGTGATCCTTAGCAATCAGCCCCAGCATTTT.

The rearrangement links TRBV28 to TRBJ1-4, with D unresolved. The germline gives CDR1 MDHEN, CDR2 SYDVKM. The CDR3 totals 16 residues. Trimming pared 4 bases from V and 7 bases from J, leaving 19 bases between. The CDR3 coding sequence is TGTGCCAGCAGTTCGTCAGTGTTTGCGCGGATTGAAAAACTGTTTTTT. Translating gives CASSSSVFARIEKLFF.

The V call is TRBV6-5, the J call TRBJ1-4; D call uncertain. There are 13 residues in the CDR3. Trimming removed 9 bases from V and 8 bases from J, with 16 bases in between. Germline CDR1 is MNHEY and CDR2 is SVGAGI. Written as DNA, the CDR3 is TGTGCCAGTCAAGTGGCCCTTCACGAAAAACTGTTTTTT. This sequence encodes CASQVALHEKLFF.

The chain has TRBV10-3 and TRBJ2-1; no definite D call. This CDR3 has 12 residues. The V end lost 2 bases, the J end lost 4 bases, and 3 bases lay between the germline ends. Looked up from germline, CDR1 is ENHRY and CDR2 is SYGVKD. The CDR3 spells CAISEPYNEQFF. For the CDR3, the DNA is TGTGCCATCAGTGAGCCTTACAATGAGCAGTTCTTC.

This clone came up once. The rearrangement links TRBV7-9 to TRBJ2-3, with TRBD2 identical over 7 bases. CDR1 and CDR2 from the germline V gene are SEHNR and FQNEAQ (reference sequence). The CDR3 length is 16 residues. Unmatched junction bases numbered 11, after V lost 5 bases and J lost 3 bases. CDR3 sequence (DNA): TGTGCCAGCAGCCCCAGCGGGACTATCATGACAGATACGCAGTATTTT. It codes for CASSPSGTIMTDTQYF.

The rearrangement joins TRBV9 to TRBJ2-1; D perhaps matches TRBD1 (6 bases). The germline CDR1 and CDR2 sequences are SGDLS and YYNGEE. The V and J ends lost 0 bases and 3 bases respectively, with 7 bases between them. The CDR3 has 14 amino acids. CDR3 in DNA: TGTGCCAGCAGCGTAGAGGACAGCTACAATGAGCAGTTCTTC. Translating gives CASSVEDSYNEQFF.

This CDR3 reads CASSLRGQALGYGYTF. Written as DNA, the CDR3 is TGTGCCAGCAGCTTAAGAGGACAGGCTCTTGGCTATGGCTACACCTTC. This chain connects TRBV11-2 to TRBJ1-2, with 7 bases aligning to TRBD1. Germline assignment: CDR1 SGHAT and CDR2 FQNNGV. The CDR3 is 16 amino acids. The trim removed 2 bases at V and 4 bases at J, leaving 10 bases unmatched.

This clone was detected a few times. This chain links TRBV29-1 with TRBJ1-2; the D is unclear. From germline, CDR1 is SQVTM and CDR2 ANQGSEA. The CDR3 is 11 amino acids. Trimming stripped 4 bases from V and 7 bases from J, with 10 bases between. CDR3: CSVASEGGYTF. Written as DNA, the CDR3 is TGCAGCGTTGCCTCAGAAGGTGGCTACACCTTC.

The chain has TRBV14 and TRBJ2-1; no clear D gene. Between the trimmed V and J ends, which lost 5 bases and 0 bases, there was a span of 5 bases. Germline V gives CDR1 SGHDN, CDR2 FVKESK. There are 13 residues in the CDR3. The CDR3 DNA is TGTGCCAGCAGCACCAGCTCCTACAATGAGCAGTTCTTC. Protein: CASSTSSYNEQFF.

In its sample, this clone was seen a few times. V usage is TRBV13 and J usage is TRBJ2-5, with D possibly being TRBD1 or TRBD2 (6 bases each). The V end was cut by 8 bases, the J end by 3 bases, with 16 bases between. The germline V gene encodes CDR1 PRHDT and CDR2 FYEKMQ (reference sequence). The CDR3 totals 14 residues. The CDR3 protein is CASQEGGIEETQYF. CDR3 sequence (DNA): TGTGCCAGCCAGGAGGGGGGAATCGAAGAGACCCAGTACTTC.

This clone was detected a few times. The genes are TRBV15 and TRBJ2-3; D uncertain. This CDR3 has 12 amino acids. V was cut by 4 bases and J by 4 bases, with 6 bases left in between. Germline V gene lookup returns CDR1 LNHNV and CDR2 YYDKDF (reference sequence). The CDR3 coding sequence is TGTGCCACCAGCAAAGACCCAGATACGCAGTATTTT. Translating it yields CATSKDPDTQYF.

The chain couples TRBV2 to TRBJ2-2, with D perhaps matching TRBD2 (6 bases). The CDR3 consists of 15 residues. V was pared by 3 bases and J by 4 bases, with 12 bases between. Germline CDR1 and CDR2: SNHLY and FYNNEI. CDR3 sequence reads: CASSDRGELTGELFF. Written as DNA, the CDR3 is TGTGCCAGCAGTGACCGCGGGGAGCTCACCGGGGAGCTGTTTTTT.

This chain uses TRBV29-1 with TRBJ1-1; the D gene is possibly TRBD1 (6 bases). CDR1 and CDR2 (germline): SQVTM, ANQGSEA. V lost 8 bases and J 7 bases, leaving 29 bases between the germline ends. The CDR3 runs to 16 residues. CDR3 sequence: CSITTTGSGLLGEAFF. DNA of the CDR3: TGCAGCATCACGACCACAGGGTCGGGTCTTCTAGGTGAAGCTTTCTTT.

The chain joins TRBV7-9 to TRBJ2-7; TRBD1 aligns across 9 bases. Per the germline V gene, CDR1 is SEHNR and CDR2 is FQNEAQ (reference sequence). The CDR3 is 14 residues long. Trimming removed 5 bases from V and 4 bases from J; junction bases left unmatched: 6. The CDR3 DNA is TGTGCCAGCAGCCCTCGACAGGGGGGTTACGAGCAGTACTTC. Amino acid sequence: CASSPRQGGYEQYF.